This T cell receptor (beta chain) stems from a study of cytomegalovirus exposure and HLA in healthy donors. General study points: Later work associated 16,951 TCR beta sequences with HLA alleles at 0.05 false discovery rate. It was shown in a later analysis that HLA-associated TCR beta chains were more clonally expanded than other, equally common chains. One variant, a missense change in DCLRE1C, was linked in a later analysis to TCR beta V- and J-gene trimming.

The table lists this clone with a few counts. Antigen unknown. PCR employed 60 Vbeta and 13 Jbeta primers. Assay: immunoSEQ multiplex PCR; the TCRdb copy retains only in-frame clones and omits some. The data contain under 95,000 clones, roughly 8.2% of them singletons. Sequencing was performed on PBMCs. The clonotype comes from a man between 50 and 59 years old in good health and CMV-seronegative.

CDR3 sequence: CASSRGTSGDNEQYF. DNA of the CDR3: TGTGCCAGCAGTCGAGGGACTAGCGGGGACAACGAGCAGTACTTC. This rearrangement joins TRBV27 to TRBJ2-7, with 13 bases aligning to TRBD2. Germline loops: CDR1 MNHEY, CDR2 SMNVEV (reference sequence). This CDR3 has 15 amino acids. The J segment lost 5 bases and the V segment lost 5 bases, leaving 6 bases of the junction unmatched.